The 17 T cell receptor beta chains in this list originate from one sample, sequenced in a study of Ad26.COV2.S vaccination and SARS-CoV-2 variants. The treatment here: some 20 received Ad26.COV2.S at low or high dose, single or two shots; several received placebo; per-sample allocation not given. Samples came from day 63 after the first vaccine or placebo injection. Profiling relied on immunoSEQ multiplex PCR, and the TCRdb table lists in-frame clones only, not all of them. The sample gives about 350,000 clones, 65% to 90% of which show up once; about 10% is in the top ten. The sample consisted of peripheral blood, taken in a trial of Ad26.COV2.S vaccine versus placebo. Receptor source: a person between 18 and 60 years old who received the Ad26.COV2.S COVID-19 vaccine or a placebo.

Only a few counts were recorded for this clone. The chain employs TRBV6-2 or TRBV6-3 and TRBJ2-7, with TRBD2 matching 7 bases. The CDR3 is 13 amino acids. Per germline, CDR1 MNHEY and CDR2 SVGEGT. Losses at the gene ends were 8 bases for V and 3 bases for J; bases not matched to a gene: 7. CDR3 sequence: CASRLLANYEQYF. For the CDR3, the DNA is TGTGCCAGCCGCCTACTAGCGAACTACGAGCAGTACTTC.

The rearrangement uses TRBV12-3 or TRBV12-4 and TRBJ2-1, with unresolved D. The V and J ends lost 1 base and 12 bases respectively, with 7 bases between them. This CDR3 is built from 11 residues. This chain's CDR3 is CASSLGVPQFF. Written as DNA, the CDR3 is TGTGCCAGCAGTTTAGGGGTTCCGCAGTTCTTC.

The J gene is TRBJ2-1, the V gene TRBV29-1; a possible D gene is TRBD2 (6 bases). From germline, CDR1 is SQVTM and CDR2 ANQGSEA. The CDR3 contains 13 residues. This CDR3 reads CGAGGDAYNEQFF. In DNA, the CDR3 is TGCGGGGCAGGAGGGGACGCCTACAATGAGCAGTTCTTC.

V usage is TRBV7-2 and J usage is TRBJ2-5; 13 bases are shared with TRBD2. V was clipped by 4 bases and J by 4 bases; unmatched bases: 6. The V gene's germline CDR1 is SGHTA and CDR2 FQGNSA. The CDR3 is made up of 16 amino acids. The CDR3: CASSSPGLAGRETQYF. For the CDR3, the DNA is TGTGCCAGCAGCTCTCCGGGACTAGCGGGAAGAGAGACCCAGTACTTC.

The rearrangement links TRBV5-5 to TRBJ1-5; D uncertain. Germline-derived CDR1 and CDR2 are SGHKS and YYEKEE (reference sequence). The V end lost 0 bases, the J end lost 1 base, and 8 bases lay between the germline ends. The CDR3 sequence is 15 residues long. CDR3 bases: TGTGCCAGCAGCTTGGCCCCAGGAAGCAATCAGCCCCAGCATTTT. This codes for CASSLAPGSNQPQHF.

V usage is TRBV2 and J usage is TRBJ2-3; 7 bases align to TRBD1. CDR1 and CDR2 (germline): SNHLY, FYNNEI. This CDR3 spans 16 amino acids. V was pared by 5 bases and J by 2 bases, with 10 bases of the junction left unmatched. In DNA, the CDR3 is TGTGCCAGCAGTTCCCCGGGACAGTTCCCCACAGATACGCAGTATTTT. Protein product: CASSSPGQFPTDTQYF.

J is TRBJ2-7 and V is TRBV11-1; D is unclear. Germline V lookup: CDR1 SGHAT, CDR2 FQDESV (reference sequence). This CDR3 contains 11 residues. Trimming pared 4 bases from V and 2 bases from J, leaving 3 bases between. CDR3 nucleotides: TGTGCCAGCAGCTCGGCCTACGAGCAGTACTTC. Translated, it gives CASSSAYEQYF.

The CDR3 nucleotides read TGTGCCAGCAGACCCGACAGGGGTCGGTACGAGCAGTACTTC. Translation: CASRPDRGRYEQYF. The rearrangement uses TRBV2 and TRBJ2-7; 8 bases map to TRBD1. Per the germline V gene, CDR1 is SNHLY and CDR2 is FYNNEI. This CDR3 has 14 amino acids. Losses at the gene ends were 6 bases for V and 4 bases for J; bases not matched to a gene: 8.

This chain connects TRBV12-3 or TRBV12-4 to TRBJ1-1; no reliable D call. The CDR3 is 12 residues long. Trimming pared 7 bases from V and 6 bases from J, leaving 12 bases between. Here the CDR3 reads CASTKGWAEAFF. DNA for the CDR3: TGTGCCAGCACCAAAGGGTGGGCTGAAGCTTTCTTT.

This clone was observed a few times. The chain carries TRBV7-2 and TRBJ1-2, with D maybe TRBD1 (5 bases). Germline values: CDR1 SGHTA, CDR2 FQGNSA. The germline V and J ends were trimmed by 1 base and 0 bases, with 9 bases remaining between them. The CDR3 extends over 15 amino acids. This CDR3 reads CASSLDAGPNYGYTF. In DNA form, the CDR3 reads TGTGCCAGCAGCTTAGATGCAGGGCCTAACTATGGCTACACCTTC. Looking up the rest from reference TRBV7-2 and TRBJ1-2 gives the full variable domain: GAGVSQSPSNKVTEKGKDVELRCDPISGHTALYWYRQSLGQGLEFLIYFQGNSAPDKSGLPSDRFSAERTGGSVSTLTIQRTQQEDSAVYLCASSLDAGPNYGYTFGSGTRLTVV.

The genes are TRBV6-6 and TRBJ2-5; 7 nucleotides agree with TRBD2. J was trimmed by 5 bases and V by 6 bases; bases with no gene match: 15. The CDR3 totals 16 residues. Germline loops: CDR1 MNHNY, CDR2 SVGAGI (reference sequence). DNA of the CDR3: TGTGCCAGCAGGGCTAGCGGAGAAAACCCTCGGGAGACCCAGTACTTC. It codes for CASRASGENPRETQYF.

V is TRBV2 and J is TRBJ2-7, with unresolved D. The CDR3 is 12 amino acids. Germline-derived CDR1 and CDR2 are SNHLY and FYNNEI. Trimming shortened V by 7 bases and J by 0 bases, and 7 bases separated the two germline ends. The CDR3 bases are TGTGCCAGCACGGCCAGCTCCTACGAGCAGTACTTC. Its translation: CASTASSYEQYF.

The chain recombines TRBV24-1 with TRBJ2-7; 8 bases are a match to TRBD1. This CDR3 spans 14 amino acids. V lost 4 bases to trimming and J lost 7 bases; unmatched junction nucleotides: 8. In germline, CDR1 is KGHDR, CDR2 SFDVKD. In DNA form, the CDR3 reads TGTGCCACCAGTGACCCCAGGGGGCTGGGAGAGCAGTACTTC. Amino acid sequence: CATSDPRGLGEQYF.

The chain employs TRBV18 and TRBJ2-7; 10 bases are a match to TRBD1. CDR1 KGHSH and CDR2 LQKENI come from the germline V gene. There are 17 residues in the CDR3. V gave up 0 bases and J gave up 0 bases; unmatched junction bases: 5. This CDR3 reads CASSPPGTGVLSYEQYF. Written as DNA, the CDR3 is TGTGCCAGCTCACCACCGGGGACAGGGGTTCTCTCCTACGAGCAGTACTTC.

The chain recombines TRBV9 with TRBJ2-7; a possible D gene is TRBD2 (5 bases). Deletions cut 4 bases from V and 4 bases from J, with 18 bases between. Germline CDR1 is SGDLS and CDR2 is YYNGEE. This CDR3 spans 15 amino acids. In DNA form, the CDR3 reads TGTGCCAGCAGCCCCGGAGGTAAAGGGAATTACGAGCAGTACTTC. Encoded protein: CASSPGGKGNYEQYF.

V is TRBV28 and J is TRBJ2-7; 7 bases are shared with TRBD1. The CDR3 is 13 amino acids. From germline, CDR1 is MDHEN and CDR2 SYDVKM. Losses at the gene ends were 6 bases for V and 1 base for J; bases not matched to a gene: 3. The CDR3 spells CASSQGQSYEQYF. CDR3 nucleotides: TGTGCCAGCAGCCAGGGACAGTCCTACGAGCAGTACTTC. The full variable domain, in which reference TRBV28 and TRBJ2-7 provide the parts outside the CDR3, is DVKVTQSSRYLVKRTGEKVFLECVQDMDHENMFWYRQDPGLGLRLIYFSYDVKMKEKGDIPEGYSVSREKKERFSLILESASTNQTSMYLCASSQGQSYEQYFGPGTRLTVT.

The DNA for the CDR3 is TGTGCGGCTGGCCTAGTCGAGCAGTACTTC. This translates into CAAGLVEQYF. The chain recombines TRBV6-5 with TRBJ2-7; D is ambiguous. Looked up from germline, CDR1 is MNHEY and CDR2 is SVGAGI. The CDR3 totals 10 residues.